The 10 T cell receptor beta chains presented below share a single source sample, sequenced in a study of Graves' ophthalmopathy and Graves' hyperthyroidism. Beta-chain TCR CDR3 regions were amplified from RNA transcripts. HTBI-primed RT-PCR formed the first round, and a multiplex PCR formed the second. TCRdb used MiXCR to reprocess the multiplex PCR reads, holding one entry per CDR3 protein. The table records 300,000 to 500,000 distinct CDR3 sequences, over 15% of them present only once. The sample taken for sequencing was peripheral blood. These TCRs come from a woman between 18 and 29 years old with stable Graves' hyperthyroidism.

The rearrangement joins TRBV7-3 to TRBJ2-2, with 7 bases identical to TRBD2. V lost 2 bases and J lost 4; bases outside the gene matches: 4. The CDR3 runs 15 residues. Germline values: CDR1 SGHTA, CDR2 FQGTGA. CDR3 protein: CASSLSSGATGELFF. The CDR3 DNA is TGTGCCAGCAGCTTATCCAGCGGGGCCACCGGGGAGCTGTTTTTT. Looking up the rest from reference TRBV7-3 and TRBJ2-2 gives the full variable domain: GAGVSQTPSNKVTEKGKYVELRCDPISGHTALYWYRQSLGQGPEFLIYFQGTGAADDSGLPNDRFFAVRPEGSVSTLKIQRTERGDSAVYLCASSLSSGATGELFFGEGSRLTVL.

This clonotype was seen only a few times. The chain employs TRBV2 and TRBJ2-1; 11 bases fit TRBD2. V lost 5 bases and J lost 9; bases outside the gene matches: 9. Germline CDR1 SNHLY, CDR2 FYNNEI. The CDR3 totals 15 residues. CDR3 amino acids: CASSLLTSGEAEQFF. The CDR3 DNA sequence: TGTGCCAGCAGTCTCCTGACTAGCGGGGAGGCTGAGCAGTTCTTC.

This clonotype appeared many times. The chain links TRBV7-9 to TRBJ1-1; D may be TRBD1 (5 bases). CDR1 SEHNR and CDR2 FQNEAQ come from the germline V gene (reference sequence). There are 16 residues in the CDR3. V lost 2 bases and J lost 3, with 16 bases in between. CDR3 DNA sequence: TGTGCCAGCAGCTTACACGCAGGGACTCTCGACACTGAAGCTTTCTTT. This sequence encodes CASSLHAGTLDTEAFF.

This clonotype was observed at least ten times. The rearrangement uses TRBV6-1 and TRBJ2-7, with 10 bases lining up with TRBD1. J was trimmed by 6 bases and V by 10 bases; bases with no gene match: 9. There are 13 residues in the CDR3. Germline lookup yields CDR1 MNHNS and CDR2 SASEGT. DNA of the CDR3: TGTGCCATTGGCCCTAGGACAGGGGGCGAGCAGTACTTC. This sequence encodes CAIGPRTGGEQYF.

As to this clonotype: One end of the junction fails to match germline, which may point to a read error. The V gene is TRBV19, the J gene TRBJ2-7, with D tentatively TRBD1 or TRBD2 (5 bases each). The CDR3 totals 14 residues. The germline V gene has CDR1 LNHDA and CDR2 SQIVND (reference sequence). CDR3 coding DNA: TGCGCCAGCAGCCTCACGGGGCCAACCTACGAGCAGTACTTC. Translating gives CASSLTGPTYEQYF.

This clonotype was observed at least ten times. The V gene is TRBV12-3 or TRBV12-4, the J gene TRBJ1-1; D is unresolved. Trimming stripped 7 bases from V and 6 bases from J, with 9 bases between. There are 11 residues in the CDR3. CDR3 DNA: TGTGCCAGCATTCACTTTCCTGAAGCTTTCTTT. It codes for CASIHFPEAFF.

This clonotype was seen many times. This rearrangement joins TRBV7-2 to TRBJ2-5; 10 bases agree with TRBD1. The CDR3 spans 13 residues. V lost 2 bases, J lost 9 bases, and 3 bases stayed unmatched. CDR1 SGHTA and CDR2 FQGNSA come from the germline V gene. The CDR3 loop is CASSLKGQGAQYF. CDR3 sequence (DNA): TGTGCCAGCAGCTTAAAAGGACAGGGGGCCCAGTACTTC.

In its sample, this clonotype was seen many times. The chain carries TRBV29-1 and TRBJ1-2; no clear D. The CDR3 contains 15 residues. CDR1 is SQVTM, CDR2 ANQGSEA, per germline. The V end lost 2 bases, the J end lost 4 bases, and 17 bases lay between the germline ends. CDR3 amino acids: CSVENRADIPYGYTF. The CDR3 DNA follows: TGCAGCGTTGAAAACCGGGCCGACATACCCTATGGCTACACCTTC.

This clonotype appeared many times. The V and J genes are TRBV5-1 and TRBJ1-6, with D perhaps matching TRBD1 (5 bases). The CDR3 consists of 14 residues. V lost 0 bases and J 9 bases, leaving 10 bases between the germline ends. In germline, CDR1 is SGHRS, CDR2 YFSETQ. CDR3 nucleotides: TGCGCCAGCAGCTTGGTCAGGGAGCGTTCACCCCTCCACTTT. This sequence encodes CASSLVRERSPLHF.

This clonotype has just a few counts. The genes are TRBV19 and TRBJ1-1; 8 bases line up with TRBD1. The length of the CDR3 is 16 residues. V lost 3 bases and J lost 1; bases outside the gene matches: 7. From germline, CDR1 is LNHDA and CDR2 SQIVND (reference sequence). The CDR3 is CASSIHVGQGNTEAFF. The CDR3 DNA reads TGTGCCAGTAGTATCCACGTAGGACAGGGGAACACTGAAGCTTTCTTT.